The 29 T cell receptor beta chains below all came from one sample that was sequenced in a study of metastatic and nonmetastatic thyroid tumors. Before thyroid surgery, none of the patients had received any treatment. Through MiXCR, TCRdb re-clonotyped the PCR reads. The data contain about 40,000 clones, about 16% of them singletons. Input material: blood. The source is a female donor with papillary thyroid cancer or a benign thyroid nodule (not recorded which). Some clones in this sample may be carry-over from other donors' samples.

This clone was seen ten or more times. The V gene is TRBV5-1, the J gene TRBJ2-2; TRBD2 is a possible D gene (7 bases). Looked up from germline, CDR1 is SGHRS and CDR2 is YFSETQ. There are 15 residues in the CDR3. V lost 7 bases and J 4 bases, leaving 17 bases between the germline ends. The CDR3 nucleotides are TGCGCCAGCGACAGAGAGGGGGGGGCCACCGGGGAGCTGTTTTTT. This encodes CASDREGGATGELFF.

The CDR3: CASISRVNEQFF. As DNA, the CDR3 is TGTGCCAGCATATCGCGGGTCAATGAGCAGTTCTTC. The chain joins TRBV6-5 to TRBJ2-1, with a possible D match to TRBD2 (5 bases). Germline-derived CDR1 and CDR2 are MNHEY and SVGAGI. Trimming took off 7 bases at V and 6 bases at J, with 10 bases between the two ends. The CDR3 loop spans 12 amino acids.

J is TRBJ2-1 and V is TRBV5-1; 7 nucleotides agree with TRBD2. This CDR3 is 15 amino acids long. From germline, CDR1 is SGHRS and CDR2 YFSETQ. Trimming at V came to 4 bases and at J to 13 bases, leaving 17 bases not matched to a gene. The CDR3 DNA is TGCGCCAGCAGCGGCGGGGAGGGCCCCTACAATTATCAGTTCTTC. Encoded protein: CASSGGEGPYNYQFF.

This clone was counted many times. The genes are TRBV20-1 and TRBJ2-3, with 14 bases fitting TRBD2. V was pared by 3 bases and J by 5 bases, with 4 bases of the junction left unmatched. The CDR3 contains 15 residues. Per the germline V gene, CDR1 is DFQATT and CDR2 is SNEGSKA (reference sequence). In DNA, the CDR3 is TGCAGTGCTAGTGGGACTAGCGGGGGTGGAGATACGCAGTATTTT. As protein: CSASGTSGGGDTQYF.

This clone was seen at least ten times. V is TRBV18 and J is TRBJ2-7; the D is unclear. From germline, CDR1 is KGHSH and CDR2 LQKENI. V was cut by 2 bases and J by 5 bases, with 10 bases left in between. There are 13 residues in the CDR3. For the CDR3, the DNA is TGTGCCAGCTCACCATTCAGATCCCACGAGCAGTACTTC. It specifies CASSPFRSHEQYF.

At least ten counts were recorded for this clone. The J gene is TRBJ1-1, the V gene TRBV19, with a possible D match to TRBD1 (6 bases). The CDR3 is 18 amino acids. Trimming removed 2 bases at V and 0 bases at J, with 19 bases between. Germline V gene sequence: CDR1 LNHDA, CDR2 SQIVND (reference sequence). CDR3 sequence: CASSIPYLPGHLNTEAFF. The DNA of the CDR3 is TGTGCCAGTAGTATACCTTATCTTCCGGGACACCTGAACACTGAAGCTTTCTTT.

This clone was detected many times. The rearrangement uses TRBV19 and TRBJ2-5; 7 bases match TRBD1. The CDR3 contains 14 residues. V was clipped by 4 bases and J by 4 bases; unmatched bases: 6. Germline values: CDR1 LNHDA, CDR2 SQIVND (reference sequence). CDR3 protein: CASSKTTGVETQYF. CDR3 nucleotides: TGTGCCAGTAGTAAAACCACAGGGGTAGAGACCCAGTACTTC.

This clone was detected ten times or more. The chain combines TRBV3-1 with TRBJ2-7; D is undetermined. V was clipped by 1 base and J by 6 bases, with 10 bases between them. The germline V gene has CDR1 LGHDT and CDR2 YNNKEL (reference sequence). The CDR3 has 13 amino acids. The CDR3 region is CASSQVLKPEQYF. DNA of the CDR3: TGTGCCAGCAGCCAAGTGCTTAAACCCGAGCAGTACTTC.

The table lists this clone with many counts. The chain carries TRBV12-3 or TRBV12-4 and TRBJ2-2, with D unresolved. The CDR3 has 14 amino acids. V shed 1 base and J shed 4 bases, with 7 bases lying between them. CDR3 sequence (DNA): TGTGCCAGCAGTTTAGGCGCAGTCACCGGGGAGCTGTTTTTT. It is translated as CASSLGAVTGELFF.

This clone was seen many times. CDR3 residues: CSVAKLGEKLFF. The CDR3 nucleotides read TGCAGCGTCGCCAAACTGGGGGAAAAACTGTTTTTT. The V call is TRBV29-1, the J call TRBJ1-4; D not resolved. The CDR3 runs to 12 residues. Germline CDR1 SQVTM, CDR2 ANQGSEA. V lost 6 bases and J 8 bases, leaving 13 bases between the germline ends.

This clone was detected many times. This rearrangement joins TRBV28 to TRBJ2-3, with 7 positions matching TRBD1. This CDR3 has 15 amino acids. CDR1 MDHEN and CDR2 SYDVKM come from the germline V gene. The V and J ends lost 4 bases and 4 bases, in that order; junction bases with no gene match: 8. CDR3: CASSSPQTGADTQYF. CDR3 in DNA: TGTGCCAGCAGTTCCCCCCAAACAGGGGCAGATACGCAGTATTTT.

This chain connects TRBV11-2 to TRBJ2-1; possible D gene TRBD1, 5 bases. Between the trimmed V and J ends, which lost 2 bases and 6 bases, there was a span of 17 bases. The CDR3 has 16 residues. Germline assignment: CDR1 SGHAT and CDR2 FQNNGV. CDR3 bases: TGTGCCAGCAGCTTATCAGGGCTATCGGGTTTCAATGAGCAGTTCTTC. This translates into CASSLSGLSGFNEQFF.

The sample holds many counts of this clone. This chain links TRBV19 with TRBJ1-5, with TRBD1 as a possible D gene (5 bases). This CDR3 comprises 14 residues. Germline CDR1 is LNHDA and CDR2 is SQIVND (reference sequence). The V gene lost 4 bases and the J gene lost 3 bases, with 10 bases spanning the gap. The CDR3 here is CASSTQGNNQPQHF. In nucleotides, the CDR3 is TGTGCCAGTAGTACTCAGGGTAACAATCAGCCCCAGCATTTT.

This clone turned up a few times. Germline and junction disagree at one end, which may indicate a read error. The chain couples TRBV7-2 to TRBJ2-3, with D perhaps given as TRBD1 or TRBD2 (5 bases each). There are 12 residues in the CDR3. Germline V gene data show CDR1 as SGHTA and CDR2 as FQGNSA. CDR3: CASMRDGDTQYF. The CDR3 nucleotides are TGTGCCAGCATGAGGGACGGAGATACGCAGTACTTT.

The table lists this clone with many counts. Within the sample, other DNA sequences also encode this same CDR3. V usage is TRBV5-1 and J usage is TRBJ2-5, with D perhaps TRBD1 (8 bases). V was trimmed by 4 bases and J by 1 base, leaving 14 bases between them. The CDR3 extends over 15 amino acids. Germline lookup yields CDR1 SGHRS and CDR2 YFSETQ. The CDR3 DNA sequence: TGCGCCAGCAGCGGTACAGGGGGGGGCCAAGAGACCCAGTACTTC. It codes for CASSGTGGGQETQYF.

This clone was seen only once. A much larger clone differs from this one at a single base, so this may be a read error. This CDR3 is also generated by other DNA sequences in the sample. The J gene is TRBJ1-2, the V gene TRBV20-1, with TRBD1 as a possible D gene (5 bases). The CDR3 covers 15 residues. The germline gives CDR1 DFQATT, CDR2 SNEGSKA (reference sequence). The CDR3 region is CSARLQGSLNYGYTF. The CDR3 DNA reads TGTAGTGCTAGACTTCAGGGCTCTCTTAACTATGGCTACACCTTC.

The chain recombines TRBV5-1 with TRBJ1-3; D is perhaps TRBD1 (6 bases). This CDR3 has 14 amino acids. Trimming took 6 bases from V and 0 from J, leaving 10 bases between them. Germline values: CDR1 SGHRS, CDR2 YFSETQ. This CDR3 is CASMGTFSGNTIYF. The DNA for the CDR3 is TGCGCCAGCATGGGGACATTCTCTGGAAACACCATATATTTT.

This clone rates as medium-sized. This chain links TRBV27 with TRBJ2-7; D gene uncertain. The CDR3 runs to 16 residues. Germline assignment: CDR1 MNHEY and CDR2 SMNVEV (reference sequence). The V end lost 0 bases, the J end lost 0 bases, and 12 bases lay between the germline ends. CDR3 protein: CASSLSAWSSSYEQYF. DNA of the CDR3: TGTGCCAGCAGTTTATCAGCTTGGAGCAGCTCCTACGAGCAGTACTTC.

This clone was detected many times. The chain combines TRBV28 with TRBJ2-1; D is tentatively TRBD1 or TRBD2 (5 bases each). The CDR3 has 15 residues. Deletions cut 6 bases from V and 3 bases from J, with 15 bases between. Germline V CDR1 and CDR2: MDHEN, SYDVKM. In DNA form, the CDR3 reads TGTGCCAGCAGCCCCGGGACGGGCGACTACAATGAGCAGTTCTTC. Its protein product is CASSPGTGDYNEQFF.

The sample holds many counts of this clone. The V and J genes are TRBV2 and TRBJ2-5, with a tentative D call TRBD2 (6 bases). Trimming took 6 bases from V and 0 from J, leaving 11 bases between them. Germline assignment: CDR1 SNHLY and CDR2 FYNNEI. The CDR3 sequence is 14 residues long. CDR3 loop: CASSDGTYQETQYF. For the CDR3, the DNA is TGTGCCAGCAGCGATGGGACTTACCAAGAGACCCAGTACTTC.

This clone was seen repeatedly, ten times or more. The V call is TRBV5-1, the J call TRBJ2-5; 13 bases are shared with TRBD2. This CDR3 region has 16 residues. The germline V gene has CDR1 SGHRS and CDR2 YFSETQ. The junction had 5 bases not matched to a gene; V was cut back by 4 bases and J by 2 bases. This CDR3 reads CASSTGTSGTQETQYF. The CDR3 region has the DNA TGCGCCAGCAGCACCGGGACTAGCGGGACTCAAGAGACCCAGTACTTC.

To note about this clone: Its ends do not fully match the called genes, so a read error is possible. The CDR3 nucleotides are TGTGCCAGCAGCAGACCAGCGAATACTGAATCTTTCTTT. Residues: CASSRPANTESFF. This chain links TRBV6-1 with TRBJ1-1; no clear D. CDR1 and CDR2 (germline): MNHNS, SASEGT. The CDR3 length is 13 residues.

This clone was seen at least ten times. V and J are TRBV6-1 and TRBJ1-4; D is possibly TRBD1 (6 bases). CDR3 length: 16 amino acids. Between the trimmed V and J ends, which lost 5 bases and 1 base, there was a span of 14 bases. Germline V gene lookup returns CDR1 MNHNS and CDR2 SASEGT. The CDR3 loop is CASSTRGRGTNEKLFF. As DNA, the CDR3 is TGTGCCAGCAGTACCCGGGGGCGTGGAACTAATGAAAAACTGTTTTTT.

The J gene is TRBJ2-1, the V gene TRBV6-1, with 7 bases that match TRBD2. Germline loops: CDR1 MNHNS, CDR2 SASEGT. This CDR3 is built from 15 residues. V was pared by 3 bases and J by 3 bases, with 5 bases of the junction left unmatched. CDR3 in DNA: TGTGCCAGCAGTGACGCGTGGGGGGGCTACAATGAGCAGTTCTTC. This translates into CASSDAWGGYNEQFF.

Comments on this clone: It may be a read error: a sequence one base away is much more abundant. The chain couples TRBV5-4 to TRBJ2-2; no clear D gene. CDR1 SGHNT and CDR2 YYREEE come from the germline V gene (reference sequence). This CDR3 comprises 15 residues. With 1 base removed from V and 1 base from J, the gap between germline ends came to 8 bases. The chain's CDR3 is CASSLTVRNTGELFF. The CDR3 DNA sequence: TGTGCCAGCAGCTTGACAGTGAGGAACACCGGGGAGCTGTTTTTT.

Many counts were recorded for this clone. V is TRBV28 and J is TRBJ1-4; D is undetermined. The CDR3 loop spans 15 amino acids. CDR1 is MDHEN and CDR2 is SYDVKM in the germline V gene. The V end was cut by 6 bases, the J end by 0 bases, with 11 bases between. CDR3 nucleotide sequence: TGTGCCAGCAGCTCCCCGGGGTCAACTAATGAAAAACTGTTTTTT. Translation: CASSSPGSTNEKLFF.

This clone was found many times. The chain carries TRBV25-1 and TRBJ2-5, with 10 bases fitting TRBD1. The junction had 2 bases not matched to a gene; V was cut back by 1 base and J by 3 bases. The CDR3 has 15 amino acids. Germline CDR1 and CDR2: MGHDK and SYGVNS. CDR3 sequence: CASSESGTGEETQYF. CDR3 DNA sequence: TGTGCCAGCAGTGAATCCGGGACAGGGGAAGAGACCCAGTACTTC.

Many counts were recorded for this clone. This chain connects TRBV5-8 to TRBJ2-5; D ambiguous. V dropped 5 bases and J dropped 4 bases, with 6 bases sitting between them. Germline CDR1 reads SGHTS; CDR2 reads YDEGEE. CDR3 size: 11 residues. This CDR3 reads CASSRIETQYF. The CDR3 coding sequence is TGTGCCAGCAGTAGGATAGAGACCCAGTACTTC. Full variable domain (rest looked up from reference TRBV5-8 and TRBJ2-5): EAGVTQSPTHLIKTRGQQATLRCSPISGHTSVYWYQQALGLGLQFLLWYDEGEERNRGNFPPRFSGRQFPNYSSELNVNALELEDSALYLCASSRIETQYFGPGTRLLVL.

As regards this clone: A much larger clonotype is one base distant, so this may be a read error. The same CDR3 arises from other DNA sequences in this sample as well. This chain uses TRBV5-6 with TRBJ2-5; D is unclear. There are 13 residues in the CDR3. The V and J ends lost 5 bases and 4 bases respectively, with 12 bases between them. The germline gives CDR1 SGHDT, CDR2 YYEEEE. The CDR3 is CASSRESGETQYF. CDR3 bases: TGTGCCAGCAGTCGTGAGTCGGGAGAGACCCAGTACTTC.